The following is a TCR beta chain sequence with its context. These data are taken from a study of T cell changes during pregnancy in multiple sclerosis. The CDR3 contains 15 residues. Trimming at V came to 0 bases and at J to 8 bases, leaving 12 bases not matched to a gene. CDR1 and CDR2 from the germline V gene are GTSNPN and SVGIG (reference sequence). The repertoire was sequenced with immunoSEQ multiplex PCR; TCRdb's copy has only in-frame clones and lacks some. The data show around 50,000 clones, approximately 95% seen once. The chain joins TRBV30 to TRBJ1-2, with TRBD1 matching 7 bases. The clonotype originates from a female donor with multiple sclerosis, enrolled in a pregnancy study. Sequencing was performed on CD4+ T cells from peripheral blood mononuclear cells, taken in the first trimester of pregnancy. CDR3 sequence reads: CAWSVLTGVFQGYTF. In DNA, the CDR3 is TGTGCCTGGAGTGTACTTACAGGGGTATTTCAAGGCTACACCTTC. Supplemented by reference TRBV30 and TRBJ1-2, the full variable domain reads SQTIHQWPATLVQPVGSPLSLECTVEGTSNPNLYWYRQAAGRGLQLLFYSVGIGQISSEVPQNLSASRPQDRQFILSSKKLLLSDSGFYLCAWSVLTGVFQGYTFGSGTRLTVV.